One and the same sample provided the 7 T cell receptor beta chains below, sequenced in a study of blood T cell repertoires in COVID-19. Sequenced by immunoSEQ multiplex PCR; TCRdb stores in-frame clones only, minus some. The sample contains about 180,000 clones, roughly 84% of which appear only once. The specimen was peripheral blood. The receptors stem from a young man with active or convalescent COVID-19.

The chain carries TRBV18 and TRBJ1-5, with D possibly being TRBD1 (5 bases). In germline, CDR1 is KGHSH, CDR2 LQKENI. This CDR3 comprises 14 residues. The V end lost 3 bases, the J end lost 6 bases, and 12 bases lay between the germline ends. The CDR3 reads CASSPLEGSQPQHF. CDR3 bases: TGTGCCAGCTCACCCCTGGAGGGGTCTCAGCCCCAGCATTTT.

This clone has a single count. The chain is built from TRBV7-8 and TRBJ2-7, with D tentatively TRBD2 (6 bases). Germline CDR1 and CDR2: SGHVS and FQNEAQ. The V end was cut by 4 bases, the J end by 2 bases, with 27 bases between. There are 19 residues in the CDR3. DNA of the CDR3: TGTGCCAGCAGCTCCCCGAAACTGACTAGGACTACCACAGCCTACGAGCAGTACTTC. Its protein product is CASSSPKLTRTTTAYEQYF.

The chain combines TRBV3-1 (or the pseudogene TRBV3-2) with TRBJ2-3; maybe TRBD2 (6 bases). In germline, CDR1 is LGHDT, CDR2 YNNKEL (reference sequence). The CDR3 is 14 residues long. V gave up 3 bases and J gave up 3 bases, with 10 bases separating them. CDR3 region: CASSHGLRTDTQYF. DNA for the CDR3: TGTGCCAGCAGCCACGGACTAAGAACAGATACGCAGTATTTT.

The chain carries TRBV10-3 and TRBJ1-3; 10 positions match TRBD1. Germline V CDR1 and CDR2: ENHRY, SYGVKD. CDR3 length equals 20 residues. V lost 3 bases to trimming and J lost 2 bases; unmatched junction nucleotides: 16. CDR3 residues: CAISDLTGTGDFGAGNTIYF. In nucleotides, the CDR3 is TGTGCCATCAGTGATTTAACCGGGACAGGGGATTTCGGGGCTGGAAACACCATATATTTT.

The chain recombines TRBV7-2 with TRBJ2-5; TRBD2 matches at 9 bases. V dropped 4 bases and J dropped 2; count of bases not matched to a gene: 2. The CDR3 runs 14 residues. The germline V gene has CDR1 SGHTA and CDR2 FQGNSA. CDR3 protein: CASSSGLAQETQYF. CDR3 DNA sequence: TGTGCCAGCAGCTCGGGACTAGCTCAAGAGACCCAGTACTTC. The full variable domain, its missing parts supplied by reference TRBV7-2 and TRBJ2-5, is GAGVSQSPSNKVTEKGKDVELRCDPISGHTALYWYRQSLGQGLEFLIYFQGNSAPDKSGLPSDRFSAERTGGSVSTLTIQRTQQEDSAVYLCASSSGLAQETQYFGPGTRLLVL.

This clone was counted ten times or more. This sample includes further DNA sequences coding for the same CDR3. The chain is built from TRBV6-1 and TRBJ2-5, with 12 bases fitting TRBD2. The CDR3 has 15 amino acids. V shed 2 bases, J shed 2 bases, and the junction held 0 bases outside the gene matches. Germline V gene data show CDR1 as MNHNS and CDR2 as SASEGT. The CDR3 bases are TGTGCCAGCAGTGAACTAGCGGGAGGGCAAGAGACCCAGTACTTC. Its translation: CASSELAGGQETQYF.

V usage is TRBV6-2 or TRBV6-3 and J usage is TRBJ1-1; D gene uncertain. CDR3 length: 21 residues. V lost 0 bases to trimming and J lost 0 bases, with 26 bases between them. Germline-derived CDR1 and CDR2 are MNHEY and SVGEGT. The CDR3 spells CASSYSIFMEEDEIMNTEAFF. DNA for the CDR3: TGTGCCAGCAGTTACTCGATTTTTATGGAGGAAGACGAGATCATGAACACTGAAGCTTTCTTT.